The 13 T cell receptor beta chains given below trace back to one sample, sequenced in a study of cytomegalovirus exposure and HLA in healthy donors. The PCR ran on 60 Vbeta and 13 Jbeta primers. Profiling relied on immunoSEQ multiplex PCR, and the TCRdb table lists in-frame clones only, not all of them. This table lists around 140,000 clones. Sequencing was performed on PBMCs. The receptor source for this set is a woman aged 45-65 years in good health and CMV-seronegative.

The V call is TRBV19, the J call TRBJ2-5; D might be TRBD2 (6 bases). The CDR3 extends over 14 amino acids. Germline V gives CDR1 LNHDA, CDR2 SQIVND (reference sequence). The ends were cut back, 4 bases at V and 5 bases at J, with 14 bases in the middle. Here the CDR3 DNA reads TGTGCCAGTAGTAAGAGTAGCGGAAGGGAGACCCAGTACTTC. It codes for CASSKSSGRETQYF.

This sequence joins TRBV19 and TRBJ1-1, with D maybe TRBD1 (5 bases). V lost 9 bases and J 2 bases, leaving 13 bases between the germline ends. The CDR3 extends over 13 amino acids. Germline V gene sequence: CDR1 LNHDA, CDR2 SQIVND (reference sequence). The chain's CDR3 is CASASTANTEAFF. The CDR3 DNA follows: TGTGCCAGCGCTTCGACAGCTAACACTGAAGCTTTCTTT.

The chain recombines TRBV27 with TRBJ2-5; the match to TRBD2 covers 8 bases. CDR1 is MNHEY and CDR2 is SMNVEV in the germline V gene (reference sequence). CDR3 length: 14 amino acids. The V segment lost 5 bases and the J segment 4 bases; nucleotides outside the gene matches: 6. CDR3 DNA: TGTGCCAGCAGTCCGTTGGCGGGAGGAGAGACCCAGTACTTC. Translating it yields CASSPLAGGETQYF.

Concerning this clone itself: The same CDR3 is also encoded by other DNA sequences in this sample. The rearrangement links TRBV28 to TRBJ2-5; 8 bases are shared with TRBD2. The V gene's germline CDR1 is MDHEN and CDR2 SYDVKM. Trimming cost V 2 bases and J 4 bases; bases outside gene matches: 0. CDR3 size: 13 residues. The CDR3 bases are TGTGCCAGCAGTTTAGCGGGGGGAGAGACCCAGTACTTC. Protein sequence: CASSLAGGETQYF.

The CDR3 sequence: CASSPQAGVWETQYF. CDR3 nucleotide sequence: TGTGCCAGCAGCCCCCAAGCGGGAGTATGGGAGACCCAGTACTTC. This sequence joins TRBV28 and TRBJ2-5; TRBD2 agrees at 8 bases. The CDR3 is 15 amino acids. Germline values: CDR1 MDHEN, CDR2 SYDVKM. Germline trimming cut 6 bases from V and 5 bases from J; bases unmatched to any gene: 11.

This chain connects TRBV4-2 to TRBJ2-7; TRBD1 matches 10 bases. Germline CDR1 and CDR2: LGHNA and YNFKEQ. Trimming removed 1 base from V and 2 bases from J; junction bases left unmatched: 8. There are 17 residues in the CDR3. The CDR3 here is CASSQAHGQGEAYEQYF. For the CDR3, the DNA is TGTGCCAGCAGCCAAGCCCATGGACAGGGGGAAGCCTACGAGCAGTACTTC.

This chain joins TRBV7-3 and TRBJ2-1; 11 nucleotides match TRBD2. V shed 5 bases and J 5 bases; nucleotides not matched to a gene: 5. CDR1 is SGHTA, CDR2 FQGTGA, per germline. The CDR3 sequence is 15 residues long. The CDR3 sequence is CASSVSGGANNEQFF. CDR3 bases: TGTGCCAGCAGCGTTAGCGGGGGGGCGAACAATGAGCAGTTCTTC.

The genes are TRBV2 and TRBJ2-3; TRBD2 agrees at 9 bases. CDR3 length: 17 amino acids. In germline, CDR1 is SNHLY, CDR2 FYNNEI. V lost 2 bases, J lost 0 bases, and 6 bases stayed unmatched. CDR3 nucleotides: TGTGCCAGCAGTGAACTAGCGGGAACCCTTAGCACAGATACGCAGTATTTT. Protein: CASSELAGTLSTDTQYF.

The rearrangement links TRBV7-9 to TRBJ2-3; TRBD1 matches 8 bases. This CDR3 is 14 amino acids long. Germline loops: CDR1 SEHNR, CDR2 FQNEAQ (reference sequence). The V gene end was trimmed by 5 bases and the J gene end by 2 bases; junction bases not matched to a gene: 3. Here the CDR3 reads CASSRQGNTDTQYF. CDR3 sequence (DNA): TGTGCCAGCAGCCGACAGGGGAACACAGATACGCAGTATTTT.

The chain carries TRBV30 and TRBJ2-2, with D tentatively TRBD2 (7 bases). V lost 4 bases to trimming and J lost 2 bases, with 11 bases between them. The germline V gene has CDR1 GTSNPN and CDR2 SVGIG (reference sequence). The CDR3 is 14 amino acids. This CDR3 reads CAWTGGANTGELFF. CDR3 in DNA: TGTGCCTGGACGGGGGGCGCCAACACCGGGGAGCTGTTTTTT.

The gene calls are TRBV28 and TRBJ1-3; TRBD1 matches 10 bases. This CDR3 region has 18 residues. V dropped 5 bases and J dropped 1; count of bases not matched to a gene: 11. Per germline, CDR1 MDHEN and CDR2 SYDVKM. CDR3 nucleotides: TGTGCCAGCAGTGGGACAGGGGTTCTACTGGGTTCTGGAAACACCATATATTTT. Translation gives CASSGTGVLLGSGNTIYF.

This chain links TRBV5-4 with TRBJ2-7, with 8 bases lining up with TRBD2. Germline CDR1 is SGHNT and CDR2 is YYREEE (reference sequence). This CDR3 has 15 residues. V lost 1 base, J lost 0 bases, and 3 bases stayed unmatched. The CDR3 bases are TGTGCCAGCAGCTTGACCGCGGGAGGCTCCTACGAGCAGTACTTC. Translated, it gives CASSLTAGGSYEQYF.

DNA for the CDR3: TGTGCCAGCAGTGTTAACCCGGGCACAGATACGCAGTATTTT. As protein: CASSVNPGTDTQYF. The chain recombines TRBV6-4 with TRBJ2-3; no reliable D call. Germline CDR1 and CDR2: MRHNA and SNTAGT. The CDR3 has 14 residues. Trimming stripped 4 bases from V and 1 base from J, with 9 bases between.